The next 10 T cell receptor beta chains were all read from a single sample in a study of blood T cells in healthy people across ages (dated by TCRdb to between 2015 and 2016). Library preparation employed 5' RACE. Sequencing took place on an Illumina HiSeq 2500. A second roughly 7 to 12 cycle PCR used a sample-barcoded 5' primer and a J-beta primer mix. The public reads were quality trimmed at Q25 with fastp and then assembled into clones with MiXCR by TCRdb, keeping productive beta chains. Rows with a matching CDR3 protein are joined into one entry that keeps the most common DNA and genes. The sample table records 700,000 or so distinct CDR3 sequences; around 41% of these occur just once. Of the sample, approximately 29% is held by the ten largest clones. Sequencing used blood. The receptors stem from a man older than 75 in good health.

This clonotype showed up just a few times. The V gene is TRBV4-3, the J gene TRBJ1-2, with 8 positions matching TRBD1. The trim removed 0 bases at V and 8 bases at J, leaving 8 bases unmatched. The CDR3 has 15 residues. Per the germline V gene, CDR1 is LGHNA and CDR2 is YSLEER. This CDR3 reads CASSQDRQGAGGYTF. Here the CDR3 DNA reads TGCGCCAGCAGCCAAGATCGGCAGGGGGCCGGGGGCTACACCTTC.

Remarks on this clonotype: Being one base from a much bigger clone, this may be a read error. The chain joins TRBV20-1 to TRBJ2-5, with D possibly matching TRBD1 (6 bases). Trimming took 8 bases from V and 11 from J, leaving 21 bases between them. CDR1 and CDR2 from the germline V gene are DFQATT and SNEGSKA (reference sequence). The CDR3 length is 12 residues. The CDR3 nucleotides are TGCAGTACTGGCCCAGGGGTGGGGGAGCAGTACTTC. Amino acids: CSTGPGVGEQYF.

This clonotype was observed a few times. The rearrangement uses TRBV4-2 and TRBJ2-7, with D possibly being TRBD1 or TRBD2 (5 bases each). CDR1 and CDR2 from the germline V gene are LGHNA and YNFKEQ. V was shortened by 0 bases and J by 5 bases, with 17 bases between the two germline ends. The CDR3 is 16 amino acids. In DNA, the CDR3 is TGTGCCAGCAGCCAAGATCTACGGGGACCACGGGACGAGCAGTACTTC. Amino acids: CASSQDLRGPRDEQYF.

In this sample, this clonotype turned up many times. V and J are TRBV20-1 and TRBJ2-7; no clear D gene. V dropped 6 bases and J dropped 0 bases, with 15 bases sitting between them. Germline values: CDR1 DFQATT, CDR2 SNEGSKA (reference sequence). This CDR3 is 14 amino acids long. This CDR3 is CSATGTPSSYEQYF. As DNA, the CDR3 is TGCAGTGCCACCGGAACCCCGAGCTCCTACGAGCAGTACTTC.

CDR3 nucleotide sequence: TGCAACCCCTTCGGAGGGGGTCACGAGCAGTACTTC. This encodes CNPFGGGHEQYF. The chain has TRBV29-1 and TRBJ2-7, with D perhaps given as TRBD1 or TRBD2 (6 bases each). The CDR3 loop spans 12 amino acids. Per germline, CDR1 SQVTM and CDR2 ANQGSEA.

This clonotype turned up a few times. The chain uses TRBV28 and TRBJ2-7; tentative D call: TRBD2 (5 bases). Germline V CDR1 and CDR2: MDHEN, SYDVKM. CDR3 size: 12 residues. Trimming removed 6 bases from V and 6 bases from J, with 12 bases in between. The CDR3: CASSFLGGEQYF. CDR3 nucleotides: TGTGCCAGCAGCTTCCTTGGAGGCGAGCAGTACTTC.

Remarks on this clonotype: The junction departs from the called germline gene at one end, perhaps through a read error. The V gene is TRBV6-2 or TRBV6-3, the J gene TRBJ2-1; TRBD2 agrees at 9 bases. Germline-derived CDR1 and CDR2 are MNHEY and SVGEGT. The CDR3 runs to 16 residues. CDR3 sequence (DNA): TGTGCCAGCAGTCACTCTAGCGGGGCTACCTACAATGAGCAGTTCTTC. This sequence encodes CASSHSSGATYNEQFF.

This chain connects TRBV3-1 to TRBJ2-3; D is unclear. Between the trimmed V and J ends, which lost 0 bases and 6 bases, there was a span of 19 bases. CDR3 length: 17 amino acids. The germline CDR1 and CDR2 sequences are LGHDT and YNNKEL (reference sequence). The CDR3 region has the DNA TGTGCCAGCAGCCAAGAAGCGAACACCGCTCGGTGGGATACGCAGTATTTT. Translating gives CASSQEANTARWDTQYF.

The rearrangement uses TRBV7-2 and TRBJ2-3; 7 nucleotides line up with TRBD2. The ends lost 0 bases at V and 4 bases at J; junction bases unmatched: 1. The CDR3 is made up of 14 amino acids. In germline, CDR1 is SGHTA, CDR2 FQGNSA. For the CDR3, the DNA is TGTGCCAGCAGCTTAGCTGGACTAGCAGATACGCAGTATTTT. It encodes CASSLAGLADTQYF.

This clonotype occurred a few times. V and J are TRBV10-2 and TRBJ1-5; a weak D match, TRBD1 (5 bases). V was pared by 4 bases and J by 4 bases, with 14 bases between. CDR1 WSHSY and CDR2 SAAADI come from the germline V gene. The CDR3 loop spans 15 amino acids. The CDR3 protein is CASSVRRDQNQPQHF. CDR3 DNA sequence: TGCGCCAGCAGTGTTAGACGGGACCAAAATCAGCCCCAGCATTTT.